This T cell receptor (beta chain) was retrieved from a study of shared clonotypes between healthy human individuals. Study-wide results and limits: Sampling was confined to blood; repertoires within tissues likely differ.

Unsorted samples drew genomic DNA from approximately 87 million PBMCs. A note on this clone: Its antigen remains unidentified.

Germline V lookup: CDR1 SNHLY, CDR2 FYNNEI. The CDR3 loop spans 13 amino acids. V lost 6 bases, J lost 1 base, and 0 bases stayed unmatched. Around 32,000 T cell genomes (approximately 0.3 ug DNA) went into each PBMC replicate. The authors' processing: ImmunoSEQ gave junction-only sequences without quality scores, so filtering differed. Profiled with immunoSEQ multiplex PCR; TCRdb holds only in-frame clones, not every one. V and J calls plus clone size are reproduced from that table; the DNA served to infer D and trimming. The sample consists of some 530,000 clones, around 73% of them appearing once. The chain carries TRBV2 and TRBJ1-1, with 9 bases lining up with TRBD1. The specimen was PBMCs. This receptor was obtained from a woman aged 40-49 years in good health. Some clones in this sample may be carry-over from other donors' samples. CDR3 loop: CASRGQGNTEAFF. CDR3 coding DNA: TGTGCCAGCAGGGGACAGGGGAACACTGAAGCTTTCTTT.